This T cell receptor beta chain was recovered during a study of blood T cell repertoires in COVID-19 (TCRdb year 2020). Describing the broader study: Samples from collaborators originated in the United States, Italy and Spain and spanned both the acute and convalescent phases of COVID-19. The material from the prospective study consisted of cDNA or gDNA derived from T cells, B-cell-depleted T cells, or PBMCs. Deeply sampled blood TCRbeta repertoires from subjects exposed to, actively infected with, or recovered from COVID-19 were included in the dataset. The repertoires were made available in a free public database intended to serve as a resource for research on the immune response to SARS-CoV-2. The samples were drawn from the first 160 participants of the ongoing ImmuneRACE study and from under 1,500 subjects provided by 6 global collaborators. Sample metadata almost always included a de-identified subject ID, COVID-19 status, age in years and sex. HLA class I and class II types, where available, came from metadata supplied by the sample provider rather than from assay-based typing. Here is what the overall study found, with its caveats: The amount of clinical and demographic metadata varied by source and participant and was provided uncurated.

Reading the germline V gene gives CDR1 SQVTM and CDR2 ANQGSEA. The CDR3 sequence holds 11 residues, the cysteine and phenylalanine included. Just the 33-base CDR3 DNA is kept, in frame starting at base 1. Trimming costs V 4 bases and J 5 bases, and their ends lie 8 bases apart. With respect to this clone: It lacks a known antigen. Base qualities are not recorded, but no much larger clone differs from it by a single base.

Participants in the prospective study were enrolled through a virtual design, were aged roughly 18 to 100 years, and lived in roughly 24 United States geographic areas. In the prospective study, cohorts were assigned on the basis of participant-reported clinical history obtained from a screening survey and a study questionnaire. Recovered participants in ImmuneRACE Cohort 3 were defined by two consecutive negative NP/OP PCR tests, clearance by a healthcare professional, or resolution of symptoms. In the prospective study, mobile phlebotomists collected whole blood, serum and a nasopharyngeal or oropharyngeal swab from each participant. Over an approximately 2-month period, participants in the prospective study had the option of providing additional blood draws and questionnaires. Before DNA extraction, prospective study blood samples were shipped either frozen or at room temperature. The immunoSEQ Assay, a bias-controlled multiplex PCR, was used to amplify TCRbeta CDR3 regions from genomic DNA. Under the source paper's analysis protocol: The number of nucleated cells in each sample was estimated from the amplification of reference gene primers within the assay. Sequence reads were collapsed and filtered to measure the absolute abundance of every unique TCRbeta CDR3 rearrangement. For each sample, productive Simpson clonality was calculated by taking the square root of Simpson's diversity index across productive rearrangements. TCRdb stores this immuneACCESS table with in-frame sequences only. Part of the clones is absent; in the studies checked, under half of the shortfall reflects unresolved V genes, and no reason is known for the rest. V and J calls and clone size are copied from that table; D and trimming were computed from the DNA. Counted in this sample were over 250,000 clones; just under 90% of them appeared once. The biggest ten clones account for 1.9% of the sample.

The chain couples TRBV29-1 to TRBJ2-5, with no D gene named confidently. Sequencing was performed on PBMCs or T cells enriched from blood (not recorded which). This receptor was taken from a woman aged 55 to 70 who had recovered from COVID-19. The CDR3 is CSVAVAETQYF. The DNA reads TGCAGCGTTGCGGTAGCCGAGACCCAGTACTTC.